This T cell receptor beta chain derives from a study of memory B cells and T cells in multiple sclerosis. Clones were read by immunoSEQ multiplex PCR, and TCRdb kept only the in-frame ones, dropping some. The sample yields 12,000 or so clones, 84% seen once. Study findings and constraints: Clone-set sizes differed between compartments, so shared clonotype counts needed normalization.

This clone was seen a handful of times. Its target is unknown. Stimulus-free culture yielded autoproliferating CFSE-dim and non-proliferating CFSE-high T cells, each sequenced separately. Pooled replicate wells came from around 50 million CFSE-labeled PBMCs cultured less than nine days without stimulus. Without exogenous stimuli, roughly 0.5 uM CFSE-labeled PBMCs were cultured serum-free. This clonotype was sampled from a human donor with multiple sclerosis. Specimen: PBMCs from blood kept in culture.

CDR3 nucleotides: TGCAGCGTTGAAGGACTAATCTACGAGCAGTACTTC. This codes for CSVEGLIYEQYF. The genes are TRBV29-1 and TRBJ2-7, with a possible D match to TRBD2 (5 bases). V lost 1 base to trimming and J lost 3 bases, with 7 bases between them. The CDR3 is 12 amino acids. Looked up from germline, CDR1 is SQVTM and CDR2 is ANQGSEA.